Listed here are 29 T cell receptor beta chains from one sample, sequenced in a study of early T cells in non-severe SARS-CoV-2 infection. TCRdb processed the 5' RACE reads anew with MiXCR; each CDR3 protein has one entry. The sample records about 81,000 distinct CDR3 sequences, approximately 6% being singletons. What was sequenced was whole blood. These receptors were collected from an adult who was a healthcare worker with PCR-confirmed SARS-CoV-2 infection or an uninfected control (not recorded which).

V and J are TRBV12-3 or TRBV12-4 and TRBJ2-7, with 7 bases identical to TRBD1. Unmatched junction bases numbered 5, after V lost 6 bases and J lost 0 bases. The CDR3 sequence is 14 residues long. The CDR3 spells CASSPDRHSYEQYF. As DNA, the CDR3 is TGTGCCAGCAGCCCGGACAGGCACTCCTACGAGCAGTACTTC.

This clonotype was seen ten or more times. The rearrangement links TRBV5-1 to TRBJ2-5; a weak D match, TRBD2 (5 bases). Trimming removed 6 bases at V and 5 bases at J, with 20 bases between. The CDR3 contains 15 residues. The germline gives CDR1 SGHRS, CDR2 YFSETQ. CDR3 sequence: CASTGSSKLGETQYF. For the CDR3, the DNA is TGCGCCAGCACCGGTTCTAGCAAGCTGGGTGAGACCCAGTACTTC.

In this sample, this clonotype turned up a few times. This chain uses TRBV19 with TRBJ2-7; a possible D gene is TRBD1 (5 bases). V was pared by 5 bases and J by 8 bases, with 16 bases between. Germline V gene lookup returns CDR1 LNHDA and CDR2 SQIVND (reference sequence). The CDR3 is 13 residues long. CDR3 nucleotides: TGTGCCAGTAGTTTTGGACACCCCTTGAAGCAGTACTTC. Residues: CASSFGHPLKQYF.

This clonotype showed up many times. The CDR3 bases are TGTGCCAGCACCACCGGCCAGATAGCGGGAGTCGGCGAGCAGTACTTC. Its translation: CASTTGQIAGVGEQYF. V gene TRBV6-6 combines with J gene TRBJ2-7; TRBD2 matches at 9 bases. The J segment lost 6 bases and the V segment lost 7 bases, leaving 16 bases of the junction unmatched. Germline CDR1 reads MNHNY; CDR2 reads SVGAGI (reference sequence). The CDR3 length is 16 residues.

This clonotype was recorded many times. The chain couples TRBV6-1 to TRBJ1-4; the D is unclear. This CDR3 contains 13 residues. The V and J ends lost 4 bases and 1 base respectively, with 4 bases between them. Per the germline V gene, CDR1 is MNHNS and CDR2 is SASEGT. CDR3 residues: CASSGRTNEKLFF. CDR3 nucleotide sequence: TGTGCCAGCAGTGGACGAACTAATGAAAAACTGTTTTTT.

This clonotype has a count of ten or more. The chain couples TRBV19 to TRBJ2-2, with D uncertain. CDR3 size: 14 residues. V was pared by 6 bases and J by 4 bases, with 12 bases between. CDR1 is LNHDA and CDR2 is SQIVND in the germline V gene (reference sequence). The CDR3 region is CASRGGQTTGELFF. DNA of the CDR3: TGTGCCAGTAGAGGTGGCCAAACCACCGGGGAGCTGTTTTTT.

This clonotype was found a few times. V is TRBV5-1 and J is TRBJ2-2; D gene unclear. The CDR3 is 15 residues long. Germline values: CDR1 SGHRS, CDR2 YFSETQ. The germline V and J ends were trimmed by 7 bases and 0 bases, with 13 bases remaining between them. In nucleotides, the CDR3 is TGCGCCAGCTCGGAAGGTGATACGAACACCGGGGAGCTGTTTTTT. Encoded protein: CASSEGDTNTGELFF.

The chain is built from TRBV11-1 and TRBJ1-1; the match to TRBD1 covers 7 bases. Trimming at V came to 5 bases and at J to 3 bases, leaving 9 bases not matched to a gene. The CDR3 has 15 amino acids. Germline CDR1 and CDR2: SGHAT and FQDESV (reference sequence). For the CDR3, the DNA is TGTGCCAGCAGCGGAGACCTTACAGGGGACACTGAAGCTTTCTTT. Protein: CASSGDLTGDTEAFF.

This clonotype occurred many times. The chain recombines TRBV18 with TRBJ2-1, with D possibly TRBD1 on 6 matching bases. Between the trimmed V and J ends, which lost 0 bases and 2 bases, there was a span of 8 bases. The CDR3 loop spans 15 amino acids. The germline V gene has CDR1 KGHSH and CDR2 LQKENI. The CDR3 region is CASSPPGQPYNEQFF. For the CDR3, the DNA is TGTGCCAGCTCACCACCCGGACAGCCCTACAATGAGCAGTTCTTC.

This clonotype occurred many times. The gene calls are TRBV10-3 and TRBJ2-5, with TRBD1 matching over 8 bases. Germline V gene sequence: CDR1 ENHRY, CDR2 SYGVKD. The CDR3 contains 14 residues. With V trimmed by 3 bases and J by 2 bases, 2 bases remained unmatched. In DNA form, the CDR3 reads TGTGCCATCAGTGACGGGACAGGACAAGAGACCCAGTACTTC. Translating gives CAISDGTGQETQYF.

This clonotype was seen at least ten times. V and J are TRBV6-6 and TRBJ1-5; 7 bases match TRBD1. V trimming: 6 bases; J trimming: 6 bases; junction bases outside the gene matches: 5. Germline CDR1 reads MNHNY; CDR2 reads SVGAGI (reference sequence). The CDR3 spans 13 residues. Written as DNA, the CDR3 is TGTGCCAGCAGCCCACAGGGGCGTCAGCCCCAGCATTTT. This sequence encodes CASSPQGRQPQHF.

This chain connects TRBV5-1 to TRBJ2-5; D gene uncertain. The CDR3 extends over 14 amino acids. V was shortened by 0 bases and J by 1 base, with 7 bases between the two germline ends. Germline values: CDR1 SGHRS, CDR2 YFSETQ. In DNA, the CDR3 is TGCGCCAGCAGCTTGGCGGCCAGCCAAGAGACCCAGTACTTC. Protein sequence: CASSLAASQETQYF.

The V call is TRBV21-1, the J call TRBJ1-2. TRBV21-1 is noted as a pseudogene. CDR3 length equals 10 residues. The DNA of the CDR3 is TGTGCCAGCAGCAAAGGAGGCTACACCTTC. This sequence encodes CASSKGGYTF.

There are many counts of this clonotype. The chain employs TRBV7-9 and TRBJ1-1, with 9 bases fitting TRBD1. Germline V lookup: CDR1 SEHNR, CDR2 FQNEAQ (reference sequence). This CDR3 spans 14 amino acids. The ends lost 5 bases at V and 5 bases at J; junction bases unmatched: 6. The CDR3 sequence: CASSPGQGRTEAFF. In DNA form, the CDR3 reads TGTGCCAGCAGCCCCGGACAGGGGAGGACTGAAGCTTTCTTT.

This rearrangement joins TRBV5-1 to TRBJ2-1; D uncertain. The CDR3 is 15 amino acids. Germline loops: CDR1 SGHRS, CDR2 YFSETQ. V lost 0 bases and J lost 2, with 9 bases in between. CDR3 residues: CASSLGEAPYNEQFF. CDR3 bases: TGCGCCAGCAGCTTGGGCGAGGCCCCCTACAATGAGCAGTTCTTC.

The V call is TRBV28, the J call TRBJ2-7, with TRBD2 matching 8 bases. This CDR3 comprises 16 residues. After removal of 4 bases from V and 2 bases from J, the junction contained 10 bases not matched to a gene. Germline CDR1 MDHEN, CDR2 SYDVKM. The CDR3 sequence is CASSSGSGSGAYEQYF. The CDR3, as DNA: TGTGCCAGCAGTTCTGGGTCGGGTAGCGGGGCCTACGAGCAGTACTTC.

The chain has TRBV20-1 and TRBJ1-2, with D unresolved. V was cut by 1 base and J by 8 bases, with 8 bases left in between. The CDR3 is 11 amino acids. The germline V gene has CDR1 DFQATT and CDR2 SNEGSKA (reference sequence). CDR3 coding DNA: TGCAGTGCTAGAGTATTCGAAGGCTACACCTTC. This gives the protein CSARVFEGYTF.

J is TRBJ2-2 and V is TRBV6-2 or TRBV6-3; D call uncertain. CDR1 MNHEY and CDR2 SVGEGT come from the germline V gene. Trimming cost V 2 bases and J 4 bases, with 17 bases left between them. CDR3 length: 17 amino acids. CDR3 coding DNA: TGTGCCAGCAGTTACGTCGTTTACATAACGTTCACCGGGGAGCTGTTTTTT. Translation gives CASSYVVYITFTGELFF.

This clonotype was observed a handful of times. CDR3 in DNA: TGTGCCAGCAGTAAGGACAGGGGAAGGGACGAGCAGTACTTC. As protein: CASSKDRGRDEQYF. The J gene is TRBJ2-7, the V gene TRBV6-5; 9 positions agree with TRBD1. Germline V gives CDR1 MNHEY, CDR2 SVGAGI. This CDR3 region has 14 residues. V lost 5 bases to trimming and J lost 5 bases; unmatched junction nucleotides: 7.

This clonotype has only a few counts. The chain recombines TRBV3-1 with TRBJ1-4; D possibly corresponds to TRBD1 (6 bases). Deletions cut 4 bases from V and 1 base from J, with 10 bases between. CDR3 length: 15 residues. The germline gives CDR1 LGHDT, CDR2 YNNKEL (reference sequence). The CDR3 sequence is CASSPDRKTNEKLFF. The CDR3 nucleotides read TGTGCCAGCAGCCCTGACAGGAAAACTAATGAAAAACTGTTTTTT.

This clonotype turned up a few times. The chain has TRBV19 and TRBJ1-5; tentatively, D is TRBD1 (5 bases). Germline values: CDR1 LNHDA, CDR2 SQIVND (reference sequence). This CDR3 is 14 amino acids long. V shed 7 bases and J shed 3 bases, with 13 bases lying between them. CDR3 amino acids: CASNWGEVNQPQHF. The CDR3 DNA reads TGTGCCAGTAATTGGGGGGAAGTCAATCAGCCCCAGCATTTT.

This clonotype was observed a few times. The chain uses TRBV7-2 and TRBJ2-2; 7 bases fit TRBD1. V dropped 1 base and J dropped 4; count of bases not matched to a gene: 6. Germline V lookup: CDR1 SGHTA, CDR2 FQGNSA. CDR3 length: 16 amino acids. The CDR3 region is CASSLVGTATTGELFF. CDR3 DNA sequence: TGTGCCAGCAGCTTAGTCGGGACAGCGACCACCGGGGAGCTGTTTTTT.

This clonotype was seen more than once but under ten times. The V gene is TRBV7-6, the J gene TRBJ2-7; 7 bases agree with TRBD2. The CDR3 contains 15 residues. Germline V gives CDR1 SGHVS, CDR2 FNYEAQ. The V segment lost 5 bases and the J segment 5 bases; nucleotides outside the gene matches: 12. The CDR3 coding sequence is TGTGCCAGCAGCCCTGGGGCGGGAGCACCTAACGAGCAGTACTTC. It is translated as CASSPGAGAPNEQYF.

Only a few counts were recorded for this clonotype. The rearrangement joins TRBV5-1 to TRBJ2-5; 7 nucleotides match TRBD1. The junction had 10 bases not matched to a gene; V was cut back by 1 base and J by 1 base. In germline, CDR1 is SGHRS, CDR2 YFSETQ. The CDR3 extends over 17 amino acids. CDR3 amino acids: CASSLLTGLSGQETQYF. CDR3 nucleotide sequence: TGCGCCAGCAGCTTGCTGACAGGGCTGTCGGGCCAAGAGACCCAGTACTTC.

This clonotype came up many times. CDR3 DNA: TGTGCCAGCTCACCCGCCAGGGACTCTGGAAACACCATATATTTT. Translated: CASSPARDSGNTIYF. The chain carries TRBV18 and TRBJ1-3; the D gene is possibly TRBD1 (5 bases). The CDR3 is 15 residues long. V was trimmed by 3 bases and J by 0 bases, leaving 9 bases between them. The germline V gene has CDR1 KGHSH and CDR2 LQKENI.

Here the CDR3 DNA reads TGTGCCAGCAGCTTAGTTTTTCGGGAGAAGAGTGAGCAGTTCTTC. It is translated as CASSLVFREKSEQFF. The chain carries TRBV11-2 and TRBJ2-1; D might be TRBD2 (6 bases). V lost 1 base, J lost 9 bases, and 16 bases lay in between. This CDR3 spans 15 amino acids. In germline, CDR1 is SGHAT, CDR2 FQNNGV. Looking up the rest from reference TRBV11-2 and TRBJ2-1 gives the full variable domain: EAGVAQSPRYKIIEKRQSVAFWCNPISGHATLYWYQQILGQGPKLLIQFQNNGVVDDSQLPKDRFSAERLKGVDSTLKIQPAKLEDSAVYLCASSLVFREKSEQFFGPGTRLTVL.

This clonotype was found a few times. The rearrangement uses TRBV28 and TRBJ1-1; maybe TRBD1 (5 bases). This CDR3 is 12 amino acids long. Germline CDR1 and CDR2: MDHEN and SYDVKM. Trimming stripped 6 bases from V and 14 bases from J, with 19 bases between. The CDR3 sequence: CASRPDDREVFF. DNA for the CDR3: TGTGCCAGCAGACCTGATGACAGAGAAGTCTTCTTT.

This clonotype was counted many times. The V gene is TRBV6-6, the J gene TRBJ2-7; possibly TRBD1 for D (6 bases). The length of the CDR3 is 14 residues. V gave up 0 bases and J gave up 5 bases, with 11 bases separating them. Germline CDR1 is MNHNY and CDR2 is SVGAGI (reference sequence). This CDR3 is CASSYSPGADEQYF. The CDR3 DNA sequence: TGTGCCAGCAGTTACTCGCCAGGGGCGGACGAGCAGTACTTC.

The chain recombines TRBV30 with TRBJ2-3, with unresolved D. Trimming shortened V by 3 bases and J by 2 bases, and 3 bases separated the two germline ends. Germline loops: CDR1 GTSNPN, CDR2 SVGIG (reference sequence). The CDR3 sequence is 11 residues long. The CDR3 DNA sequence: TGTGCCTGGAGCGACACAGATACGCAGTATTTT. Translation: CAWSDTDTQYF.